The 32 T cell receptor beta chains below all came from one sample that was sequenced in a study of T-cell memory formation after mild COVID-19. One entry per CDR3 protein, called by TCRdb with MiXCR from the 5' RACE reads. The table has roughly 150,000 distinct CDR3 sequences, more than 14% seen once. Sequencing used PBMCs or a T cell subset sorted from them (not recorded which). The receptor source for this set is an adult woman who had mild COVID-19 (a few samples of this study predate the infection). Cell type and time point are not known.

The rearrangement uses TRBV7-4 and TRBJ2-7; 10 bases fit TRBD2. This CDR3 contains 17 residues. V dropped 4 bases and J dropped 1; count of bases not matched to a gene: 10. Per germline, CDR1 SGHVT and CDR2 SQSDAQ. The DNA for the CDR3 is TGTGCCAGCAGCTCAACGGGGCTAGCGGGGGAATCCTACGAGCAGTACTTC. Translating gives CASSSTGLAGESYEQYF.

This clonotype was counted only a few times. The J gene is TRBJ2-1, the V gene TRBV7-9; 8 nucleotides align to TRBD2. Germline CDR1 and CDR2: SEHNR and FQNEAQ (reference sequence). Trimming removed 6 bases from V and 4 bases from J; junction bases left unmatched: 5. This CDR3 region has 14 residues. The CDR3 DNA is TGTGCCAGCAGTACCAGCGGGGGATACAATGAGCAGTTCTTC. This gives the protein CASSTSGGYNEQFF.

J is TRBJ1-2 and V is TRBV30; 8 positions agree with TRBD1. Trimming removed 0 bases from V and 4 bases from J; junction bases left unmatched: 7. The CDR3 loop spans 15 amino acids. The germline gives CDR1 GTSNPN, CDR2 SVGIG (reference sequence). CDR3 sequence: CAWSVSGQVIYGYTF. DNA for the CDR3: TGTGCCTGGAGTGTATCGGGACAGGTTATCTATGGCTACACCTTC.

This clonotype was seen only a few times. J is TRBJ2-6 and V is TRBV7-9; 7 positions match TRBD2. Germline V lookup: CDR1 SEHNR, CDR2 FQNEAQ (reference sequence). This CDR3 spans 15 amino acids. Here the CDR3 reads CASQGGFLGANVLTF. The CDR3 coding sequence is TGTGCTTCCCAGGGAGGGTTCCTTGGGGCCAACGTCCTGACTTTC.

The table lists this clonotype with a few counts. The V call is TRBV3-1, the J call TRBJ2-5; possible D gene TRBD2, 5 bases. The germline V gene encodes CDR1 LGHDT and CDR2 YNNKEL (reference sequence). V was pared by 4 bases and J by 1 base, with 10 bases between. The CDR3 consists of 14 residues. The CDR3 protein is CASSRSGLQETQYF. DNA for the CDR3: TGTGCCAGCAGCCGGAGCGGACTCCAAGAGACCCAGTACTTC.

There are many counts of this clonotype. V gene TRBV7-2 combines with J gene TRBJ2-3, with TRBD2 as a possible D gene (6 bases). The CDR3 has 13 residues. The germline V gene encodes CDR1 SGHTA and CDR2 FQGNSA. V lost 0 bases to trimming and J lost 6 bases, with 7 bases between them. The CDR3 spells CASSLASGDTQYF. The CDR3 region has the DNA TGTGCCAGCAGCTTAGCTAGCGGCGATACGCAGTATTTT.

This clonotype was counted between two and nine times. V usage is TRBV6-2 or TRBV6-3 and J usage is TRBJ2-2, with 11 bases fitting TRBD2. The CDR3 is made up of 14 amino acids. V shed 6 bases and J 3 bases; nucleotides not matched to a gene: 0. The germline gives CDR1 MNHEY, CDR2 SVGEGT. DNA of the CDR3: TGTGCCAGCAGACTAGCGGGGGACACCGGGGAGCTGTTTTTT. Translated: CASRLAGDTGELFF.

This clonotype was seen more than once but under ten times. V is TRBV11-2 and J is TRBJ2-3; 8 bases align to TRBD1. Germline values: CDR1 SGHAT, CDR2 FQNNGV. The CDR3 spans 15 residues. The trim removed 1 base at V and 4 bases at J, leaving 4 bases unmatched. The CDR3 bases are TGTGCCAGCAGCTTAGGCAGGGGGCGCGCAGATACGCAGTATTTT. Translation gives CASSLGRGRADTQYF.

V is TRBV27 and J is TRBJ2-2; 9 positions match TRBD2. Germline V CDR1 and CDR2: MNHEY, SMNVEV (reference sequence). J lost 4 bases, V lost 2 bases, and 14 bases had no gene match. The CDR3 totals 19 residues. The CDR3: CASSLLGTSSSRVTGELFF. The CDR3 DNA follows: TGTGCCAGCAGTTTACTGGGGACTAGCTCCAGCCGGGTCACCGGGGAGCTGTTTTTT.

This chain links TRBV5-1 with TRBJ2-7, with TRBD2 identical over 7 bases. The V segment lost 2 bases and the J segment 3 bases; nucleotides outside the gene matches: 5. Germline loops: CDR1 SGHRS, CDR2 YFSETQ. CDR3 length: 14 residues. Here the CDR3 DNA reads TGCGCCAGCAGCTTATCGCGGGGGTTCTACGAGCAGTACTTC. Amino acids: CASSLSRGFYEQYF.

This chain joins TRBV12-3 or TRBV12-4 and TRBJ1-1; D gene ambiguous. The ends were cut back, 3 bases at V and 0 bases at J, with 8 bases in the middle. This CDR3 has 14 amino acids. CDR3: CASSFSVLNTEAFF. The DNA for the CDR3 is TGTGCCAGCAGTTTTTCTGTTCTGAACACTGAAGCTTTCTTT.

CDR3 residues: CASSQTGSLTDTQYF. The CDR3 nucleotides read TGTGCCAGCAGTCAGACTGGAAGCCTCACAGATACGCAGTATTTT. The V call is TRBV6-6, the J call TRBJ2-3; no clear D. With 5 bases removed from V and 2 bases from J, the gap between germline ends came to 14 bases. The CDR3 consists of 15 residues. Germline loops: CDR1 MNHNY, CDR2 SVGAGI (reference sequence).

There are a few counts of this clonotype. J is TRBJ2-1 and V is TRBV9, with D perhaps given as TRBD1 or TRBD2 (5 bases each). The CDR3 extends over 12 amino acids. Looked up from germline, CDR1 is SGDLS and CDR2 is YYNGEE. Trimming removed 4 bases from V and 12 bases from J, with 14 bases in between. CDR3 DNA: TGTGCCAGCAGCCCCAGACCTGGGGGGCAGTTCTTC. This encodes CASSPRPGGQFF.

J is TRBJ1-6 and V is TRBV7-6, with 9 bases lining up with TRBD1. Germline V gene lookup returns CDR1 SGHVS and CDR2 FNYEAQ. The CDR3 extends over 17 amino acids. With 0 bases clipped from V and 6 bases from J, the junction kept 6 bases outside the gene matches. In nucleotides, the CDR3 is TGTGCCAGCAGCTTAGCGCTAGGGACAGGGCGTAATTCACCCCTCCACTTT. Translating it yields CASSLALGTGRNSPLHF.

The chain couples TRBV25-1 to TRBJ1-4; D is perhaps TRBD1 (6 bases). The V end lost 4 bases, the J end lost 0 bases, and 15 bases lay between the germline ends. This CDR3 has 17 amino acids. Germline values: CDR1 MGHDK, CDR2 SYGVNS. This CDR3 reads CASSAADSYATNEKLFF. The CDR3 nucleotides read TGTGCCAGCAGTGCGGCGGACAGCTATGCAACTAATGAAAAACTGTTTTTT.

The chain recombines TRBV5-6 with TRBJ2-3; D is perhaps TRBD2 (6 bases). Per germline, CDR1 SGHDT and CDR2 YYEEEE. The CDR3 extends over 16 amino acids. Trimming removed 4 bases at V and 5 bases at J, with 20 bases between. The CDR3 DNA reads TGTGCCAGCAGCCCCCACCACCGACTAGGAAAAGATACGCAGTATTTT. It translates to CASSPHHRLGKDTQYF. The full variable domain, completed using reference TRBV5-6 and TRBJ2-3, is DAGVTQSPTHLIKTRGQQVTLRCSPKSGHDTVSWYQQALGQGPQFIFQYYEEEERQRGNFPDRFSGHQFPNYSSELNVNALLLGDSALYLCASSPHHRLGKDTQYFGPGTRLTVL.

The rearrangement joins TRBV7-2 to TRBJ1-2; 9 positions agree with TRBD1. V lost 6 bases, J lost 8 bases, and 10 bases stayed unmatched. Germline V lookup: CDR1 SGHTA, CDR2 FQGNSA. The CDR3 is 14 residues long. CDR3 sequence reads: CASSSDRGTMGYTF. DNA for the CDR3: TGTGCCAGCAGTTCGGACAGGGGAACTATGGGCTACACCTTC.

This clonotype was seen a handful of times. The V gene is TRBV5-1, the J gene TRBJ1-1; D not certain. The germline V and J ends were trimmed by 2 bases and 3 bases, with 8 bases remaining between them. Looked up from germline, CDR1 is SGHRS and CDR2 is YFSETQ. There are 13 residues in the CDR3. CDR3 DNA sequence: TGCGCCAGCAGCTTTACGGAGTACACTGAAGCTTTCTTT. It encodes CASSFTEYTEAFF.

This clonotype has just a few counts. CDR3 residues: CSASIGTLTDTQYF. The CDR3 coding sequence is TGCAGTGCTAGTATCGGTACTCTCACAGATACGCAGTATTTT. This rearrangement joins TRBV20-1 to TRBJ2-3; no clear D gene. The CDR3 extends over 14 amino acids. Trimming pared 3 bases from V and 2 bases from J, leaving 12 bases between. Germline CDR1 is DFQATT and CDR2 is SNEGSKA (reference sequence).

The chain employs TRBV27 and TRBJ2-3, with 8 bases matching TRBD2. The CDR3 length is 16 residues. Germline CDR1 is MNHEY and CDR2 is SMNVEV (reference sequence). The ends lost 5 bases at V and 3 bases at J; junction bases unmatched: 10. The CDR3 reads CASSPWFSGDTDTQYF. The CDR3 DNA reads as TGTGCCAGCAGTCCCTGGTTTAGCGGGGATACAGATACGCAGTATTTT.

The V call is TRBV6-2 or TRBV6-3, the J call TRBJ2-1; D not resolved. The CDR3 covers 12 residues. V was pared by 8 bases and J by 9 bases, with 14 bases between. Per the germline V gene, CDR1 is MNHEY and CDR2 is SVGEGT. The CDR3 DNA follows: TGTGCCAGCTGCGGCGTAGATCCTGAGCAGTTCTTC. Its translation is CASCGVDPEQFF.

The table lists this clonotype with a few counts. This chain joins TRBV7-3 and TRBJ2-7; D tentatively fits TRBD1 or TRBD2 (5 bases each). Trimming left V 1 base short and J 2 bases short, with 9 bases between. Germline CDR1 reads SGHTA; CDR2 reads FQGTGA. This CDR3 region has 14 residues. The CDR3 nucleotides read TGTGCCAGCAGCTTAAGCCCGGGACCCTACGAGCAGTACTTC. As protein: CASSLSPGPYEQYF.

This clonotype was observed a few times. The genes are TRBV10-3 and TRBJ2-3; D may be TRBD2 (5 bases). The V end lost 6 bases, the J end lost 1 base, and 11 bases lay between the germline ends. The CDR3 has 14 residues. CDR1 ENHRY and CDR2 SYGVKD come from the germline V gene. The CDR3 spells CAIRSSRGTDTQYF. The CDR3 nucleotides are TGTGCCATCAGGTCTAGCAGAGGCACAGATACGCAGTATTTT.

In DNA, the CDR3 is TGCGCCAGCAGAGGCACCCCGGCTGAGCAGTTCTTC. It specifies CASRGTPAEQFF. This chain joins TRBV5-1 and TRBJ2-1; D gene uncertain. Trimming stripped 5 bases from V and 9 bases from J, with 12 bases between. The CDR3 sequence is 12 residues long. Germline V lookup: CDR1 SGHRS, CDR2 YFSETQ. Using reference TRBV5-1 and TRBJ2-1 for the parts outside the CDR3, the full variable domain is KAGVTQTPRYLIKTRGQQVTLSCSPISGHRSVSWYQQTPGQGLQFLFEYFSETQRNKGNFPGRFSGRQFSNSRSEMNVSTLELGDSALYLCASRGTPAEQFFGPGTRLTVL.

The CDR3 nucleotides read TGTGCCAGCAGCTCCCCAAGGCGAGGGTATGGAGATACGCAGTATTTT. Its protein product is CASSSPRRGYGDTQYF. The chain links TRBV7-9 to TRBJ2-3, with D possibly matching TRBD2 (5 bases). The CDR3 sequence is 16 residues long. The V end was cut by 4 bases, the J end by 5 bases, with 19 bases between. In germline, CDR1 is SEHNR, CDR2 FQNEAQ (reference sequence).

This clonotype was detected ten times or more. V usage is TRBV6-5 and J usage is TRBJ2-7; D tentatively reads TRBD1 or TRBD2 (5 bases each). V lost 2 bases to trimming and J lost 6 bases, with 32 bases between them. Germline CDR1 MNHEY, CDR2 SVGAGI. This CDR3 spans 20 amino acids. The CDR3 sequence: CASSYGTYTANQNYPREQYF. The DNA for the CDR3 is TGTGCCAGCAGTTACGGGACCTATACGGCGAACCAGAATTACCCACGCGAGCAGTACTTC.

V usage is TRBV7-2 and J usage is TRBJ2-2; the match to TRBD2 covers 8 bases. V lost 5 bases to trimming and J lost 7 bases; unmatched junction nucleotides: 9. There are 15 residues in the CDR3. Germline V gene sequence: CDR1 SGHTA, CDR2 FQGNSA. The CDR3 bases are TGTGCCAGCAGCCTGGTCGGGGGGGCCGGCGGGGAGCTGTTTTTT. This codes for CASSLVGGAGGELFF.

This clonotype was picked up a small number of times. The chain combines TRBV7-9 with TRBJ1-2; TRBD1 aligns across 7 bases. The junction had 15 bases not matched to a gene; V was cut back by 4 bases and J by 7 bases. Germline V lookup: CDR1 SEHNR, CDR2 FQNEAQ (reference sequence). CDR3 length: 16 amino acids. The chain's CDR3 is CASSSTGKGLGAGYTF. The CDR3 nucleotides read TGTGCCAGCAGCTCGACAGGGAAGGGCCTAGGTGCTGGCTACACCTTC.

The chain is built from TRBV5-1 and TRBJ1-2; a possible D gene is TRBD1 (5 bases). Trimming left V 4 bases short and J 8 bases short, with 21 bases between. The germline gives CDR1 SGHRS, CDR2 YFSETQ. CDR3 size: 15 residues. The CDR3 DNA sequence: TGCGCCAGCAGCCTAGAGGGCACAGCAGGGCTCGGCTACACCTTC. Its protein product is CASSLEGTAGLGYTF.

This clonotype was observed a handful of times. The rearrangement uses TRBV2 and TRBJ2-1; 8 nucleotides agree with TRBD2. V lost 3 bases to trimming and J lost 7 bases; unmatched junction nucleotides: 8. The CDR3 runs to 15 residues. Germline assignment: CDR1 SNHLY and CDR2 FYNNEI. CDR3 amino acids: CASSDYGRGKNEQFF. The CDR3 region has the DNA TGTGCCAGCAGTGACTACGGGAGGGGGAAAAATGAGCAGTTCTTC.

This clonotype was observed a few times. The V gene is TRBV15, the J gene TRBJ2-5; TRBD2 agrees at 8 bases. Germline V lookup: CDR1 LNHNV, CDR2 YYDKDF (reference sequence). There are 14 residues in the CDR3. V lost 3 bases, J lost 5 bases, and 5 bases stayed unmatched. The CDR3 sequence: CATSSGGAGETQYF. The CDR3 DNA follows: TGTGCCACCAGCAGCGGGGGGGCAGGGGAGACCCAGTACTTC.

The CDR3, as DNA: TGCGCCAGCAGATCGGGACTAGCTGCCGGCAATGAGCAGTTCTTC. Translation gives CASRSGLAAGNEQFF. The V gene is TRBV5-1, the J gene TRBJ2-1; the match to TRBD2 covers 9 bases. The CDR3 runs 15 residues. From germline, CDR1 is SGHRS and CDR2 YFSETQ. V shed 5 bases and J 6 bases; nucleotides not matched to a gene: 9.